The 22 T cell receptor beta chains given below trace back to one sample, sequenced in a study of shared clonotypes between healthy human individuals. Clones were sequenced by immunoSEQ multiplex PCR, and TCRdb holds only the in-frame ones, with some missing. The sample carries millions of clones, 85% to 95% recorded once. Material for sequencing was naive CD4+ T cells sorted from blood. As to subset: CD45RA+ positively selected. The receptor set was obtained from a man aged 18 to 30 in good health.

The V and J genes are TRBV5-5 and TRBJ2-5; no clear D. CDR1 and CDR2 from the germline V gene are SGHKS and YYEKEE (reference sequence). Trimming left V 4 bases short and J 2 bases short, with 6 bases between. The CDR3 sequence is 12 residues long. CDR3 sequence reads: CASSPVQETQYF. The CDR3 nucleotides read TGTGCCAGCAGCCCAGTACAAGAGACCCAGTACTTC.

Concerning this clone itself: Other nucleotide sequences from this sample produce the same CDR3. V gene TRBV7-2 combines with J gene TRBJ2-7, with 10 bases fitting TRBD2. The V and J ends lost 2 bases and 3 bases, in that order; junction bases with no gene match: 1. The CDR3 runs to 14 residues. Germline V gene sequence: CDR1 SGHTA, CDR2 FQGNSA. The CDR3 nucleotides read TGTGCCAGCAGCTTAACTAGCGGGGTCTACGAGCAGTACTTC. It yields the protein CASSLTSGVYEQYF.

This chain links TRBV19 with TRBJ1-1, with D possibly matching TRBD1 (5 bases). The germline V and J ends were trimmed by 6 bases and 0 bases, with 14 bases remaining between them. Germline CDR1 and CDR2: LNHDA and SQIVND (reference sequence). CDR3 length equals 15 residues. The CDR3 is CASRTHGQMNTEAFF. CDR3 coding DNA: TGTGCCAGTAGAACCCACGGACAAATGAACACTGAAGCTTTCTTT.

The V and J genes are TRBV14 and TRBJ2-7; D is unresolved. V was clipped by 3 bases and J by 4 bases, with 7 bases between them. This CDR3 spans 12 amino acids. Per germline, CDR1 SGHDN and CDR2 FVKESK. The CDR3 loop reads CASSQRIYEQYF. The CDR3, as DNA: TGTGCCAGCAGCCAGCGCATATACGAGCAGTACTTC.

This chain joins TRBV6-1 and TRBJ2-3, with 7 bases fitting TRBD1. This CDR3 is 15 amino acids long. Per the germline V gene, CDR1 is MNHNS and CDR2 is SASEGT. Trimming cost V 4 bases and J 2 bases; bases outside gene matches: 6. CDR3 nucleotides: TGTGCCAGCAGTGTACAGGGGAGCTTCACAGATACGCAGTATTTT. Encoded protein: CASSVQGSFTDTQYF.

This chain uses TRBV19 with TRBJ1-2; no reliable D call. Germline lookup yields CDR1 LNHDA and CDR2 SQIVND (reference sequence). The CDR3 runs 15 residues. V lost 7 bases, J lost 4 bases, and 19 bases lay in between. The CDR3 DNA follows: TGTGCCAGTACCCTAGGTGGAGCTTGGAGCTATGGCTACACCTTC. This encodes CASTLGGAWSYGYTF. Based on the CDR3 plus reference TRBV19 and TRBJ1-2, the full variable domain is DGGITQSPKYLFRKEGQNVTLSCEQNLNHDAMYWYRQDPGQGLRLIYYSQIVNDFQKGDIAEGYSVSREKKESFPLTVTSAQKNPTAFYLCASTLGGAWSYGYTFGSGTRLTVV.

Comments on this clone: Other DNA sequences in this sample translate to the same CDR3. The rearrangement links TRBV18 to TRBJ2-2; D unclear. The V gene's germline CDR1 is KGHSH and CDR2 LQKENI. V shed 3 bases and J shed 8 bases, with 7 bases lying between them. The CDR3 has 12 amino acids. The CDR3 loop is CASSPSVGELFF. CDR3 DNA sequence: TGTGCCAGCTCACCCTCCGTTGGGGAGCTGTTTTTT.

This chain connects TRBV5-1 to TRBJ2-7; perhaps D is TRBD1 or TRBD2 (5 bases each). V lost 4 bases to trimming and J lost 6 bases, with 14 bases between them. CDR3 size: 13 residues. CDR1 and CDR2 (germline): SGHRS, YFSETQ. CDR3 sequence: CASSLSGALEQYF. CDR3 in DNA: TGCGCCAGCAGCCTTTCCGGGGCCCTCGAGCAGTACTTC.

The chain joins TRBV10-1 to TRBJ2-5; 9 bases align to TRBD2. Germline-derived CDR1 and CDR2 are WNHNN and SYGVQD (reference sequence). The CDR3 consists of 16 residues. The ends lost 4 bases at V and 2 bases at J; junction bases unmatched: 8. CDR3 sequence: CASSVSSGIGQETQYF. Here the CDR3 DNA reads TGCGCCAGCAGTGTGTCTAGCGGGATAGGACAAGAGACCCAGTACTTC.

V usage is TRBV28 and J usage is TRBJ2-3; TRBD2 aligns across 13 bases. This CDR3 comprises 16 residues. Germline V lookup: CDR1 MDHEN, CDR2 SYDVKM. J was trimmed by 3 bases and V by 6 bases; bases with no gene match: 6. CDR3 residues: CASRHPGLAGTDTQYF. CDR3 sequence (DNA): TGTGCCAGCAGACACCCGGGACTAGCGGGAACAGATACGCAGTATTTT.

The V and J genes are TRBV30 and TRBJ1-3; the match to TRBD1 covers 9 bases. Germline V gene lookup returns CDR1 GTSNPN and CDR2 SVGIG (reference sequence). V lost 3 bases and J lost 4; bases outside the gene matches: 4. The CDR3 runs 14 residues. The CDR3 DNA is TGTGCCTGGAGGGACAGGGGTTTCGGAAACACCATATATTTT. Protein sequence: CAWRDRGFGNTIYF.

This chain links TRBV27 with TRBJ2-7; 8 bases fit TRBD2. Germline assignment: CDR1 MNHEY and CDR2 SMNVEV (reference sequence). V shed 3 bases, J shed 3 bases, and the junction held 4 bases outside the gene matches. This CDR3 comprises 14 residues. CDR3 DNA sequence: TGTGCCAGCAGTTTCGGGGGGGTAAGCTACGAGCAGTACTTC. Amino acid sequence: CASSFGGVSYEQYF.

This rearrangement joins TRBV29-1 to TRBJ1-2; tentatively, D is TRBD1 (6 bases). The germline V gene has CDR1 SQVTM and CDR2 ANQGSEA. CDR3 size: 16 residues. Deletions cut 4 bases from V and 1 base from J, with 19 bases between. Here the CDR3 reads CSVGSRGASVNYGYTF. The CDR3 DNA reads TGCAGCGTTGGGAGTAGGGGGGCGAGTGTTAACTATGGCTACACCTTC.

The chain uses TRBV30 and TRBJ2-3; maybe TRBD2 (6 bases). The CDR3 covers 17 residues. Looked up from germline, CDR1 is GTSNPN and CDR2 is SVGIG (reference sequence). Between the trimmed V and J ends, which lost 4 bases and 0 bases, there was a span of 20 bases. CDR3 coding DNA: TGTGCCTGGATACCGGGGAGGCGCCTCACTAGCACAGATACGCAGTATTTT. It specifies CAWIPGRRLTSTDTQYF.

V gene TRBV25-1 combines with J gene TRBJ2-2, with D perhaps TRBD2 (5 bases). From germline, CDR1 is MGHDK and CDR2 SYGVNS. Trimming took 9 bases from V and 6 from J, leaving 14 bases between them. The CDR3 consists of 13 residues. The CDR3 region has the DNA TGTGCCAGTTCCCGATGGGAGTCCGGGGAGCTGTTTTTT. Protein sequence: CASSRWESGELFF.

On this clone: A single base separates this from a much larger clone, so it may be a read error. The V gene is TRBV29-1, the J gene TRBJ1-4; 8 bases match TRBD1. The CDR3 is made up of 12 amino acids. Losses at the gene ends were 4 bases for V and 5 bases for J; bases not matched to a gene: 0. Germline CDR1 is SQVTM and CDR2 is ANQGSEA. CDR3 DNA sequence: TGCAGCGTTGGGACAGGGAATGAAAAACTGTTTTTT. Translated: CSVGTGNEKLFF.

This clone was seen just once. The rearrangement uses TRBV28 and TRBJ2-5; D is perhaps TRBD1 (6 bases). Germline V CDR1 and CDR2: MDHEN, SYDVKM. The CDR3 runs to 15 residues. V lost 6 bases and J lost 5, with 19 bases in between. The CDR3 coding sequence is TGTGCCAGCAGCAAACAGGGTTTTCATATTGAGACCCAGTACTTC. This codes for CASSKQGFHIETQYF.

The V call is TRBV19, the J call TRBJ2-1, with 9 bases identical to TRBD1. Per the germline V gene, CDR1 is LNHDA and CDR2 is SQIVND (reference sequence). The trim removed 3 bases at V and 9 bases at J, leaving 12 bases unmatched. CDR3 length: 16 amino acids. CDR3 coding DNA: TGTGCCAGTAGTATCCTACCGGGACAGGGTAATATTGAGCAGTTCTTC. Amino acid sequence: CASSILPGQGNIEQFF.

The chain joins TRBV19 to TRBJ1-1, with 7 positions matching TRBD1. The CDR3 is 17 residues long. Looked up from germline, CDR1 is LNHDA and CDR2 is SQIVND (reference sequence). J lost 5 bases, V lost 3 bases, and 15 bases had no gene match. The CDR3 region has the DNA TGTGCCAGTAGTATTATAGCTCCGTCACAGGGGAGGACTGAAGCTTTCTTT. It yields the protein CASSIIAPSQGRTEAFF.

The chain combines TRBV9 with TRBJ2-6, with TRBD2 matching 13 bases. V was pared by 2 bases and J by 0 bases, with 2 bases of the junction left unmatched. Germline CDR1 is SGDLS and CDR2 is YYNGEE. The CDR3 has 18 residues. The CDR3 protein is CASSVGLAGVSGANVLTF. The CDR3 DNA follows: TGTGCCAGCAGCGTTGGACTAGCGGGAGTCTCTGGGGCCAACGTCCTGACTTTC.

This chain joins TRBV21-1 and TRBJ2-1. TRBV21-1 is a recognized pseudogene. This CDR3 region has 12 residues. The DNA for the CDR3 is TGTAAAGAGGGGAACTCCTACAATGAGCAGTTCTTC. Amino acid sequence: CKEGNSYNEQFF.

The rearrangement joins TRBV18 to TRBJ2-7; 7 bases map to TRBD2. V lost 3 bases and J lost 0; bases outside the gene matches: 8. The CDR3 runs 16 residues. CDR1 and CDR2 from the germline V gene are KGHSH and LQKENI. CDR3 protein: CASSPGSRTSSYEQYF. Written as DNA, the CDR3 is TGTGCCAGCTCACCGGGATCAAGGACTAGCTCCTACGAGCAGTACTTC.